These T cell receptor beta chains were read from a single sample in a study of OX40 agonist ivuxolimab in advanced cancers. Libraries were prepared by immunoSEQ multiplex PCR; TCRdb keeps only in-frame clonotypes and omits some of them. The sample lists around 70,000 clones, over 75% occurring once. Sequencing was performed on CD4+ or CD8+ T cells sorted from blood, taken in a trial of the OX40 agonist ivuxolimab. The source is an adult with an advanced solid tumor such as melanoma, head and neck, liver or kidney cancer. CDR3s include the opening cysteine and the closing phenylalanine or tryptophan. The D gene is left open where the match is weak. Only some rows state a clone size, as once, few, many or a class for expanded clones.

j_gene	d_gene	abundance	v_gene	CDR3nt	CDR3aa
TRBJ1-4	.	.	TRBV6-1	TGTGCCAGCAACGGAGGACGCACTGAAAAACTGTTTTTT	CASNGGRTEKLFF
TRBJ1-1	TRBD1	.	TRBV5-1	TGCGCCAGCAGCTTAGGTGGGACAGGGGGCACTGAAGCTTTCTTT	CASSLGGTGGTEAFF
TRBJ2-2	TRBD2	.	TRBV7-2	TGTGCCAGCAACCGGGGGGTAGCGGGGGCGATGAACACCGGGGAGCTGTTTTTT	CASNRGVAGAMNTGELFF
TRBJ2-7	.	.	TRBV9	TGTGCCAGCAGCGTAGGGGGGGCTAGCGGTAGCTCCTACGAGCAGTACTTC	CASSVGGASGSSYEQYF
TRBJ2-5	.	.	TRBV4-1	TGCGCCAGCAGCCAAGTTGTGAGGCGAGAGACCCAGTACTTC	CASSQVVRRETQYF
TRBJ2-1	.	.	TRBV15	TGTGCCACCAGCAGAGGATTGACGGCAAATGAGCAGTTCTTC	CATSRGLTANEQFF
TRBJ2-1	.	.	TRBV7-2	TGTGCCAGCAGCTTGGTCAGGGAGAAAAATGAGCAGTTCTTC	CASSLVREKNEQFF
TRBJ2-1	.	.	TRBV4-2	TGTGCCAGCAGCCAAGAATCGGGGAGGAATTACAATGAGCAGTTCTTC	CASSQESGRNYNEQFF
TRBJ1-5	.	once	TRBV21-1	TGTGCCAGCAGCGACAGGGGACCGTTGAGCAATCAGCCCCAGCATTTT	CASSDRGPLSNQPQHF
TRBJ1-1	.	.	TRBV6-1	TGTGCCAGCAGTGAAGCCCAGCAAAAAGCTTTCTTT	CASSEAQQKAFF
TRBJ2-7	TRBD1	.	TRBV7-9	TGTGCCAGCAGCTCGGGACAGTCCTACGAGCAGTACTTC	CASSSGQSYEQYF
TRBJ2-6	TRBD1	.	TRBV7-3	TGTGCCAGCAGCTCATCAGGGGGCTCTGGGGCCAACGTCCTGACTTTC	CASSSSGGSGANVLTF
TRBJ1-1	.	.	TRBV30	TGTGCCTGGAGTGTACGACGAGATACTGAAGCTTTCTTT	CAWSVRRDTEAFF
TRBJ2-2	.	.	TRBV4-3	TGCGCCAGCAGCCAAGACTTGTACACCGGGGAGCTGTTTTTT	CASSQDLYTGELFF
TRBJ1-2	TRBD1	.	TRBV5-1	TGCGCCAGCAGCTGGGGACAGGGGACTTTGTGGTATGGCTACACCTTC	CASSWGQGTLWYGYTF
TRBJ2-3	.	.	TRBV11-3	TGTGCCAGCAGCTTACAACAGTCAGATACGCAGTATTTT	CASSLQQSDTQYF
TRBJ1-2	.	.	TRBV6-6	TGTGCCAGCACCACGAGGGGGGGGGATTATGGCTACACCTTC	CASTTRGGDYGYTF